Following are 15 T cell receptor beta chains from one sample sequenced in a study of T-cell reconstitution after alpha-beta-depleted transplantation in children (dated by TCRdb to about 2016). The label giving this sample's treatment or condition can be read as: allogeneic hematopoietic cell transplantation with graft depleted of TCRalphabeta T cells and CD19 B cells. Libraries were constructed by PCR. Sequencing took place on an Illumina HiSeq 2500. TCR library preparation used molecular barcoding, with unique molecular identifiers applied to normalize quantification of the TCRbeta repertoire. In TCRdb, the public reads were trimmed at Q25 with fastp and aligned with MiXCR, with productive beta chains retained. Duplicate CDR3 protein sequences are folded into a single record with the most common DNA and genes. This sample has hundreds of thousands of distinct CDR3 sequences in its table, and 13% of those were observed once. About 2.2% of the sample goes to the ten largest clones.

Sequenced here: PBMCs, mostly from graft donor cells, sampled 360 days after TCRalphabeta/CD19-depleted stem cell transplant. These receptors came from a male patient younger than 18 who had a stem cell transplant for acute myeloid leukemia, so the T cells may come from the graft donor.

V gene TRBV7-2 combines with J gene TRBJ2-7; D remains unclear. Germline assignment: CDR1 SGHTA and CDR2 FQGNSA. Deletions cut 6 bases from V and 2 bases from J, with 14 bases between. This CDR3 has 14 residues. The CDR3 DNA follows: TGTGCCAGCAGTCGACATGAAAGGGCCTACGAGCAGTACTTC. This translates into CASSRHERAYEQYF.

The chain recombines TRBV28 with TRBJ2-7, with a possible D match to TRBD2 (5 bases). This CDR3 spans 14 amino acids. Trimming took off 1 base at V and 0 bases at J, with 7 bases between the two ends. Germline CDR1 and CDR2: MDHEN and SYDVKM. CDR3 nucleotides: TGTGCCAGCAGTTTATTCGGGGACTCCTACGAGCAGTACTTC. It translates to CASSLFGDSYEQYF.

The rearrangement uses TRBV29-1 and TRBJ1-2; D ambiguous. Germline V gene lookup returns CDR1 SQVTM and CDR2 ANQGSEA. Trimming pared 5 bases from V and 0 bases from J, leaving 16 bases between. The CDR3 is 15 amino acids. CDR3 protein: CSVRKGWRANYGYTF. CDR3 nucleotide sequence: TGCAGCGTTCGGAAGGGCTGGAGAGCTAACTATGGCTACACCTTC.

The CDR3 sequence is CASSYISTTGNYGYTF. The CDR3 DNA reads as TGTGCCAGCAGTTACATATCAACGACAGGGAACTATGGCTACACCTTC. The chain carries TRBV6-5 and TRBJ1-2; TRBD1 matches at 7 bases. J gave up 2 bases and V 2 bases, and 8 bases lay outside the gene matches. The CDR3 covers 16 residues. CDR1 is MNHEY, CDR2 SVGAGI, per germline.

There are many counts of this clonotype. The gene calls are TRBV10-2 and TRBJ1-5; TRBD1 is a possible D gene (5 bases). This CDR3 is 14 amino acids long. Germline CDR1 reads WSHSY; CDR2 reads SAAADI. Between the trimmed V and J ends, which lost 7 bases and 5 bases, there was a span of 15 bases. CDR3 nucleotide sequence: TGCGCCAGCACCGTGGGGGGAGCGCATCAGCCCCAGCATTTT. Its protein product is CASTVGGAHQPQHF.

The CDR3 sequence is CASSLPGKETQYF. Here the CDR3 DNA reads TGTGCCAGCAGTTTGCCAGGGAAGGAGACCCAGTACTTC. The rearrangement links TRBV27 to TRBJ2-5, with D tentatively TRBD1 (5 bases). The CDR3 is 13 residues long. V shed 3 bases and J shed 5 bases, with 10 bases lying between them. The germline V gene encodes CDR1 MNHEY and CDR2 SMNVEV (reference sequence).

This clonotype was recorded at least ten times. The chain's CDR3 is CASSLEGGYNEQFF. The CDR3 DNA follows: TGTGCCAGCAGCTTAGAGGGGGGCTACAATGAGCAGTTCTTC. The genes are TRBV11-1 and TRBJ2-1, with D perhaps TRBD1 or TRBD2 (6 bases each). The germline V and J ends were trimmed by 1 base and 3 bases, with 7 bases remaining between them. There are 14 residues in the CDR3. The V gene's germline CDR1 is SGHAT and CDR2 FQDESV (reference sequence). Full variable domain (outside the CDR3, taken from reference TRBV11-1 and TRBJ2-1): EAEVAQSPRYKITEKSQAVAFWCDPISGHATLYWYRQILGQGPELLVQFQDESVVDDSQLPKDRFSAERLKGVDSTLKIQPAELGDSAMYLCASSLEGGYNEQFFGPGTRLTVL.

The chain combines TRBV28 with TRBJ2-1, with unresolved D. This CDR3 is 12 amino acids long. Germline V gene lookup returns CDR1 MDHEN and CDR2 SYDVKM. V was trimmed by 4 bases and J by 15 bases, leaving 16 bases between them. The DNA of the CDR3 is TGTGCCAGCAGTTCGACCGCGGACCCGAGGTTCTTC. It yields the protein CASSSTADPRFF.

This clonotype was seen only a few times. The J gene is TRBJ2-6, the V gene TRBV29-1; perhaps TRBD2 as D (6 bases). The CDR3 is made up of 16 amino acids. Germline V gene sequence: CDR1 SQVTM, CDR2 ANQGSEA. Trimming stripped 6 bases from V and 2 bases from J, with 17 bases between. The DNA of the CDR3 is TGCAGCGTCCTTACTCCGGGGGTTACTGGGGCCAACGTCCTGACTTTC. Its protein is CSVLTPGVTGANVLTF.

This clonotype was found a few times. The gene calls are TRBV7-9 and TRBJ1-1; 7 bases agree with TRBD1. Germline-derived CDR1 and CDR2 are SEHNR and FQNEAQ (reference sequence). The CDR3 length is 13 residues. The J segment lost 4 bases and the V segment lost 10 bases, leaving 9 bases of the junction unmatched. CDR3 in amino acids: CAIQGSMGTEAFF. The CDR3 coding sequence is TGTGCCATACAGGGGAGTATGGGCACTGAAGCTTTCTTT.

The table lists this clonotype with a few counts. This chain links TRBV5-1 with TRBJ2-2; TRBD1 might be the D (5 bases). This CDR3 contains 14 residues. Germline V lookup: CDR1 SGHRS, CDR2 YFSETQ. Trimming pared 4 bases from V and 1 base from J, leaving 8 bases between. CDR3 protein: CASSGAMNTGELFF. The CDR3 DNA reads TGCGCCAGCAGCGGGGCCATGAACACCGGGGAGCTGTTTTTT.

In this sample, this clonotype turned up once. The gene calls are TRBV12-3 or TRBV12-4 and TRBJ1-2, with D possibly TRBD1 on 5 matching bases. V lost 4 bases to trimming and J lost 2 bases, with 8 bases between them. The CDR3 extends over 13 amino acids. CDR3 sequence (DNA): TGTGCCAGCAGTTGGGGGGGAAACTATGGCTACACCTTC. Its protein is CASSWGGNYGYTF.

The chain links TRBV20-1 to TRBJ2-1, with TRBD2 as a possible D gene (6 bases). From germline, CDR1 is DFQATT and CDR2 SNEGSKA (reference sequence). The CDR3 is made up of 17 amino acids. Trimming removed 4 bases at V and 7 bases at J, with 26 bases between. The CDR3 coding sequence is TGCAGTGCTAAGGACCGATATGGGACGATCCGGGGGAATGAGCAGTTCTTC. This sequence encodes CSAKDRYGTIRGNEQFF.

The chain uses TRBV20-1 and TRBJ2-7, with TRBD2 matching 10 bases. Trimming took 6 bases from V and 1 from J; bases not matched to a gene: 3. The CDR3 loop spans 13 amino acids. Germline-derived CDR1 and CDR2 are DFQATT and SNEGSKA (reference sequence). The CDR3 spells CSAGTSVSYEQYF. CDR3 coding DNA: TGCAGTGCCGGGACTAGCGTTTCCTACGAGCAGTACTTC.

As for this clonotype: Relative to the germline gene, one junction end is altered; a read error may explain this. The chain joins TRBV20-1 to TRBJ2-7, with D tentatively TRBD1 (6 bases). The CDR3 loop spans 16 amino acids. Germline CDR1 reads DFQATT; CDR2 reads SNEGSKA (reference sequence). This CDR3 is CCARITGRTDSYEQYF. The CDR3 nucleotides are TGCTGTGCTAGAATAACTGGGCGGACAGACTCCTACGAGCAGTACTTC.